This record concerns one T cell receptor beta chain sequence. The ends were cut back, 4 bases at V and 3 bases at J, with 14 bases in the middle. The CDR3 spans 15 residues. CDR1 is SGHRS, CDR2 YFSETQ, per germline. The sample originates from a study of blood T cell repertoires in COVID-19. Profiling relied on immunoSEQ multiplex PCR, and the TCRdb table lists in-frame clones only, not all of them. The table includes about 130,000 clones, roughly 72% detected once. Sequenced input: peripheral blood. The chain links TRBV5-1 to TRBJ1-5; D may be TRBD1 (6 bases). The clonotype originates from a human donor in a cohort sampled during active COVID-19. The CDR3: CASSPVTGLNQPQHF. In DNA, the CDR3 is TGCGCCAGCAGCCCAGTCACAGGGCTCAATCAGCCCCAGCATTTT.